These T cell receptor beta chains were read from a single sample in a study of T cells after yellow fever vaccination. MiXCR, applied by TCRdb to the 5' RACE reads, yields one record per CDR3 protein. Seen here are 450,000 to 550,000 distinct CDR3 sequences, about a fifth observed once, and the top ten hold around 17%. The sample was PBMCs, taken less than 25 days after the first yellow fever vaccination. The source of these receptors is a man between 18 and 35 years old who received the YFV17D yellow fever vaccine. CDR3s include the opening cysteine and the closing phenylalanine or tryptophan. D genes are given only for firm matches. Size tells how often a clone was seen (once, few, many) or the class of an expanded clone, and some rows leave it out.

j_gene	v_gene	abundance	d_gene	CDR3aa	CDR3nt
TRBJ1-6	TRBV4-3	few	.	CASSQDRGPYNSPLHF	TGCGCCAGCAGCCAAGACAGGGGTCCCTATAATTCACCCCTCCACTTT
TRBJ2-3	TRBV30	.	.	CAWSLGPHSTDTQYF	TGTGCCTGGAGTTTAGGGCCTCATAGCACAGATACGCAGTATTTT
TRBJ1-1	TRBV20-1	.	TRBD1	CSVRTGGRNTEAFF	TGCAGTGTTCGGACAGGGGGCAGGAACACTGAAGCTTTCTTT
TRBJ2-1	TRBV10-3	.	.	CAIRKDGLINEQFF	TGTGCCATCAGGAAGGATGGGCTAATCAATGAGCAGTTCTTC
TRBJ2-1	TRBV5-6	.	TRBD1	CASSLGRQGGSGEQFF	TGTGCCAGCAGCTTGGGTAGACAGGGGGGTTCCGGTGAGCAGTTCTTC
TRBJ1-5	TRBV19	few	TRBD1	CASLHPGTGGGQPQHF	TGTGCCAGCCTTCATCCCGGGACAGGGGGCGGTCAGCCCCAGCATTTT
TRBJ1-1	TRBV7-9	.	TRBD1	CASSPRQGDTEAFF	TGTGCCAGCAGCCCAAGACAGGGGGACACTGAAGCTTTCTTT
TRBJ1-5	TRBV20-1	few	TRBD1	CSAREGTGVSNQPQHF	TGCAGTGCTAGAGAAGGGACAGGAGTTAGCAATCAGCCCCAGCATTTT
TRBJ1-4	TRBV28	.	TRBD1	CASSYTGVFKLFF	TGTGCCAGCAGTTACACAGGGGTTTTTAAACTGTTTTTT
TRBJ2-1	TRBV6-5	few	TRBD2	CASSRGGLAGVAYNEQFF	TGTGCCAGCAGCCGTGGGGGACTAGCGGGGGTGGCCTACAATGAGCAGTTCTTC